The clone carrying this T cell receptor (beta chain) was observed a handful of times. Its specificity is not known. The sample originates from a study of vaccination and CD4 T cells after COVID-19. As for the study in general: Stimuli were overlapping spike peptide pools of SARS-CoV-2 and three common cold coronaviruses (HCoV-NL63, HCoV-OC43, HCoV-229E).

The treatment was: roughly ten-day PBMC culture with coronavirus spike peptide pools or control peptides (ViraFEST assay). Expansion of antigen-specific T cells with peptide pools by ViraFEST preceded sequencing of TCRs. PCR positivity dates ran from March to December 2020, preceding US Alpha, Beta and Delta variants. These CD4+ T cells came from roughly eleven-day cultures by negative selection. The Oncomine TCR Beta short-read assay was applied to DNA of cultured CD4+ T cells. MiXCR, run by TCRdb on the PCR reads, gives a single entry per CDR3 protein. The sample includes about 4,000 distinct CDR3 sequences, 15% to 20% of them seen just once. CDR1 and CDR2 from the germline V gene are LNHDA and SQIVND (reference sequence). The CDR3 is 12 residues long. Between the trimmed V and J ends, which lost 9 bases and 6 bases, there was a span of 9 bases.

The sequencing sample was made of CD4+ T cells from blood, cultured in vitro. This receptor was identified in a human donor who had recovered from COVID-19. V is TRBV19 and J is TRBJ2-6; D not certain. CDR3 loop: CASNTEANVLTF. The DNA of the CDR3 is TGTGCCAGCAATACTGAGGCCAACGTCCTGACTTTC.